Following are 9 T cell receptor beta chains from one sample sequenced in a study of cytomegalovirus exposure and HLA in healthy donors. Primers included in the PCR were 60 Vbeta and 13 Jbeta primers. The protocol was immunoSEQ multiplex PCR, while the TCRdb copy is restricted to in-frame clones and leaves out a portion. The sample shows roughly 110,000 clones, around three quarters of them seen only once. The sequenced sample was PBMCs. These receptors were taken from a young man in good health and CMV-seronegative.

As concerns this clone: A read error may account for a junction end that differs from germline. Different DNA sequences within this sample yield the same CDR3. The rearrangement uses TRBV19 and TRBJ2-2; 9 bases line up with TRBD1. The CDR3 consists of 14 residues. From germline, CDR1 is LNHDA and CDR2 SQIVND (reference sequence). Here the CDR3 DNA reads TGTGCCAGTAGCATAGGGACAGGGAACAAGGAGCTGTTTTTT. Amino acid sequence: CASSIGTGNKELFF.

CDR3 region: CASSPWTGGNSYEQYF. CDR3 nucleotides: TGTGCCAGCTCACCTTGGACAGGGGGCAACTCCTACGAGCAGTACTTC. J is TRBJ2-7 and V is TRBV18, with 11 bases lining up with TRBD1. The V and J ends lost 3 bases and 0 bases, in that order; junction bases with no gene match: 4. This CDR3 is built from 16 residues. Germline loops: CDR1 KGHSH, CDR2 LQKENI.

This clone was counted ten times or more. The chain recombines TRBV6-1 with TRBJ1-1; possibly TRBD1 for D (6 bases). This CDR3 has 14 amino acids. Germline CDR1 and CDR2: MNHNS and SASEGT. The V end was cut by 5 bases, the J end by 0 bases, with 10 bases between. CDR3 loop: CASSKGQMNTEAFF. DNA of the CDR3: TGTGCCAGCAGTAAAGGACAGATGAACACTGAAGCTTTCTTT.

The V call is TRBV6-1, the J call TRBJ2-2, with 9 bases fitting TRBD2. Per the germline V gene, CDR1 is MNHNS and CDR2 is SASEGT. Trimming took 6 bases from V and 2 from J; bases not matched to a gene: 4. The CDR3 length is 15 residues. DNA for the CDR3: TGTGCCAGCAGATCGGGACTAGCAAACACCGGGGAGCTGTTTTTT. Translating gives CASRSGLANTGELFF.

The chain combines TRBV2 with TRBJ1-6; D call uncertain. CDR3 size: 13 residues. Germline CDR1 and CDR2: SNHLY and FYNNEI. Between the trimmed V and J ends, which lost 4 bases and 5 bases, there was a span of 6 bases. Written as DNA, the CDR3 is TGTGCCAGCAGTGTGGCAGATAATTCACCCCTCCACTTT. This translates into CASSVADNSPLHF.

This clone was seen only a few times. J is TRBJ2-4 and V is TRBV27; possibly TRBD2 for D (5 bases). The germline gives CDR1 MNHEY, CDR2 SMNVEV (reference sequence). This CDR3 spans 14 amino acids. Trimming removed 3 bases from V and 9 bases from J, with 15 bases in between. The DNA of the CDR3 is TGTGCCAGCAGTTTTCGAGGGCCTGATAGCATTCAGTACTTC. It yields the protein CASSFRGPDSIQYF.

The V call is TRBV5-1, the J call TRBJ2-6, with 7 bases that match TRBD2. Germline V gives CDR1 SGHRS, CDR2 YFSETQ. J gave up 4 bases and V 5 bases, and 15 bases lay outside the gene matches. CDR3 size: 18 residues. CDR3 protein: CASRVALAADGGANVLTF. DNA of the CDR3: TGCGCCAGCAGGGTGGCGCTAGCGGCCGACGGGGGGGCCAACGTCCTGACTTTC.

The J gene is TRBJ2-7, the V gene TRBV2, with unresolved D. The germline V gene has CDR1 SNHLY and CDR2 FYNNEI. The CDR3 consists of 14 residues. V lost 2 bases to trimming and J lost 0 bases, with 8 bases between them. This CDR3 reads CASSEIQSSYEQYF. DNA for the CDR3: TGTGCCAGCAGTGAAATACAAAGCTCCTACGAGCAGTACTTC. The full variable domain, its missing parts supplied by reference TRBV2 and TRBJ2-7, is EPEVTQTPSHQVTQMGQEVILRCVPISNHLYFYWYRQILGQKVEFLVSFYNNEISEKSEIFDDQFSVERPDGSNFTLKIRSTKLEDSAMYFCASSEIQSSYEQYFGPGTRLTVT.

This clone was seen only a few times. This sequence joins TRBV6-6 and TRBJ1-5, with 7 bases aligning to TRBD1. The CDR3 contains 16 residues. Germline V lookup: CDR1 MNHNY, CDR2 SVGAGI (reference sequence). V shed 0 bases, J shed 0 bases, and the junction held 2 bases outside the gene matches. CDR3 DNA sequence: TGTGCCAGCAGTTACTCTGGACAGGTTAGCAATCAGCCCCAGCATTTT. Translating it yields CASSYSGQVSNQPQHF.